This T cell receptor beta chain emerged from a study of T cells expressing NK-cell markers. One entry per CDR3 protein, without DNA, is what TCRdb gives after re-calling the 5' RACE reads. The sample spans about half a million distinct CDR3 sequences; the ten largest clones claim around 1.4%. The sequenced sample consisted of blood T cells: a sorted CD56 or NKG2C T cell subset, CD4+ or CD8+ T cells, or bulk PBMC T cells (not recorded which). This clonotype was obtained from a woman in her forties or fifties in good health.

The CDR3 reads CASSMDRLTDTQYF. V and J are TRBV19 and TRBJ2-3. This CDR3 has 14 amino acids. CDR1 and CDR2 from the germline V gene are LNHDA and SQIVND (reference sequence).